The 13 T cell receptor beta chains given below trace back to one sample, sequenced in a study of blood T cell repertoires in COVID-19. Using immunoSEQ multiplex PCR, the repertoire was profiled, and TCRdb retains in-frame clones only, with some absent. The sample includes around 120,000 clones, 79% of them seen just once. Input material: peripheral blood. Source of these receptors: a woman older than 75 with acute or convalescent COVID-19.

The CDR3 bases are TGTGCCAGCAGCTTGGCCGGCCGCGGGTCGAATTCACCCCTCCACTTT. As protein: CASSLAGRGSNSPLHF. The chain combines TRBV5-5 with TRBJ1-6; the D is unclear. With 0 bases removed from V and 7 bases from J, the gap between germline ends came to 14 bases. Germline V gene lookup returns CDR1 SGHKS and CDR2 YYEKEE (reference sequence). CDR3 length: 16 residues.

The CDR3 DNA follows: TGCGCCAGCAGCTTGAGCGGGAGGAGACACAATGAGCAGTTCTTC. Its protein product is CASSLSGRRHNEQFF. The V gene is TRBV5-1, the J gene TRBJ2-1; TRBD2 matches 9 bases. The CDR3 runs to 15 residues. Per the germline V gene, CDR1 is SGHRS and CDR2 is YFSETQ. The trim removed 1 base at V and 5 bases at J, leaving 4 bases unmatched.

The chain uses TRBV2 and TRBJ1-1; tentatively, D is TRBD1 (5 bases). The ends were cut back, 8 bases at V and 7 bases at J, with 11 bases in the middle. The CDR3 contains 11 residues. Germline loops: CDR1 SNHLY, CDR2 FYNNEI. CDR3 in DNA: TGTGCCAGCCGGAGGGACTTTGAAGCTTTCTTT. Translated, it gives CASRRDFEAFF.

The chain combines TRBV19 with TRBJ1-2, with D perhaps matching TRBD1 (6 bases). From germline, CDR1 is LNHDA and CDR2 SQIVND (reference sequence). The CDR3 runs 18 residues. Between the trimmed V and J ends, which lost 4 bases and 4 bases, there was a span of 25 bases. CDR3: CASSTPEDSLIQGYGYTF. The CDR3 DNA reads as TGTGCCAGTAGTACGCCCGAGGACAGCCTGATCCAAGGCTATGGCTACACCTTC.

The CDR3 sequence: CASSPRGPNQPQHF. For the CDR3, the DNA is TGTGCCAGCAGTCCCAGGGGGCCTAATCAGCCCCAGCATTTT. J is TRBJ1-5 and V is TRBV6-5; 8 nucleotides align to TRBD1. Losses at the gene ends were 5 bases for V and 4 bases for J; bases not matched to a gene: 4. Looked up from germline, CDR1 is MNHEY and CDR2 is SVGAGI. This CDR3 contains 14 residues.

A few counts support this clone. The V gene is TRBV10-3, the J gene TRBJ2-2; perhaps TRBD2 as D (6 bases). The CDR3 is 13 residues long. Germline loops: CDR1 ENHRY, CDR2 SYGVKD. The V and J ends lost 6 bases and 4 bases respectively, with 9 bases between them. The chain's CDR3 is CAISEGGTGELFF. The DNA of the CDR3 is TGTGCCATCAGCGAGGGAGGCACCGGGGAGCTGTTTTTT.

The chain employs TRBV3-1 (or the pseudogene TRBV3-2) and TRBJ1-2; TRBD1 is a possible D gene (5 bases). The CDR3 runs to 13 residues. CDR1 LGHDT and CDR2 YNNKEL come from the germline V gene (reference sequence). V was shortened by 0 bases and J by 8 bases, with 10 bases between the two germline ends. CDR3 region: CASSQEGVEGYTF. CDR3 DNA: TGTGCCAGCAGCCAAGAAGGGGTTGAGGGCTACACCTTC.

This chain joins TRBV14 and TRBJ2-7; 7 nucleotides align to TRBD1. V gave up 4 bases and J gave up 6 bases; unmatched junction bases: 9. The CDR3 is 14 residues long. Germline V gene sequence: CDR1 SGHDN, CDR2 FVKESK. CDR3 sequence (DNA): TGTGCCAGCAGCCGACGGACAGGTTTGGGCGAGCAGTACTTC. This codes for CASSRRTGLGEQYF.

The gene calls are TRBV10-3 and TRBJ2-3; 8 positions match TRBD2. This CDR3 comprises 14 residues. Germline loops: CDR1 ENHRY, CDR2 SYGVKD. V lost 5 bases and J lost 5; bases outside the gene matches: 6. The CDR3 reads CAISSGRQVDTQYF. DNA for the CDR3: TGTGCCATCAGTAGCGGGAGACAAGTAGATACGCAGTATTTT.

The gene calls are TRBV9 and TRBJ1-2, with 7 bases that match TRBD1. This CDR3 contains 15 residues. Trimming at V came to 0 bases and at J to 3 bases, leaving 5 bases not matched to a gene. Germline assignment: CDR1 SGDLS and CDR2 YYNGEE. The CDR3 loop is CASSVVETGYYGYTF. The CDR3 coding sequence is TGTGCCAGCAGCGTAGTCGAGACAGGGTACTATGGCTACACCTTC.

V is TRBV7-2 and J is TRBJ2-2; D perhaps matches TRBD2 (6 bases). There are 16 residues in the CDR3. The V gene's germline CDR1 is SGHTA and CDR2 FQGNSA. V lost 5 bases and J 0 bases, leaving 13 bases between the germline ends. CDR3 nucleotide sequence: TGTGCCAGCAGCCGGGAGCGGATTACGAACACCGGGGAGCTGTTTTTT. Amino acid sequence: CASSRERITNTGELFF. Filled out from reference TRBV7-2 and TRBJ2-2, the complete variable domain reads GAGVSQSPSNKVTEKGKDVELRCDPISGHTALYWYRQSLGQGLEFLIYFQGNSAPDKSGLPSDRFSAERTGGSVSTLTIQRTQQEDSAVYLCASSRERITNTGELFFGEGSRLTVL.

The chain's CDR3 is CASSYMFSYEQYF. In nucleotides, the CDR3 is TGTGCCAGCAGCTACATGTTTTCCTACGAGCAGTACTTC. This sequence joins TRBV11-2 and TRBJ2-7; the D is unclear. Germline CDR1 and CDR2: SGHAT and FQNNGV. This CDR3 region has 13 residues. The V gene lost 4 bases and the J gene lost 1 base, with 8 bases spanning the gap.

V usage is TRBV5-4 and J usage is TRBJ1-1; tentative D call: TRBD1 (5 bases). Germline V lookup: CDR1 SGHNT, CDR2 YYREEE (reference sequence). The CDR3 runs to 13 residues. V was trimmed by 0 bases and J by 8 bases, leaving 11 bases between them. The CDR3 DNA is TGTGCCAGCAGCTTGGGTATAGGGGCCGAAGCTTTCTTT. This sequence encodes CASSLGIGAEAFF.